Below are 7 T cell receptor beta chains sequenced from a single sample in a study of T cell responses to AZD1222 COVID-19 vaccine. Profiling relied on immunoSEQ multiplex PCR, and the TCRdb table lists in-frame clones only, not all of them. Among under 95,000 clones listed, 90% were seen once. The input for sequencing was peripheral blood, taken on day 0 of AZD1222 vaccination. Receptors were obtained from an adult in good health.

The chain recombines TRBV6-5 with TRBJ1-2, with D possibly being TRBD1 (5 bases). The CDR3 sequence is 14 residues long. Deletions cut 5 bases from V and 1 base from J, with 11 bases between. Germline CDR1 reads MNHEY; CDR2 reads SVGAGI. This CDR3 reads CASSIQTDNYGYTF. Here the CDR3 DNA reads TGTGCCAGCAGTATACAGACAGATAACTATGGCTACACCTTC.

V is TRBV9 and J is TRBJ2-7; TRBD2 matches 7 bases. With 4 bases clipped from V and 4 bases from J, the junction kept 11 bases outside the gene matches. The CDR3 has 15 amino acids. Germline V lookup: CDR1 SGDLS, CDR2 YYNGEE. The CDR3 DNA reads as TGTGCCAGCAGCCCCGGGTGGGAGGGGTTTTACGAGCAGTACTTC. Amino acids: CASSPGWEGFYEQYF.

This clone was detected only once. This chain uses TRBV19 with TRBJ2-7; 12 bases align to TRBD1. Germline CDR1 is LNHDA and CDR2 is SQIVND (reference sequence). V lost 3 bases to trimming and J lost 7 bases; unmatched junction nucleotides: 10. The CDR3 is 16 amino acids. CDR3 coding DNA: TGTGCCAGTAGTATCCTCCCGGGACAGGGGGCCTGGGAGCAGTACTTC. Translation gives CASSILPGQGAWEQYF.

The chain employs TRBV7-9 and TRBJ2-1, with 8 nucleotides matching TRBD2. Germline V gives CDR1 SEHNR, CDR2 FQNEAQ (reference sequence). The junction had 15 bases not matched to a gene; V was cut back by 5 bases and J by 9 bases. CDR3 length equals 16 residues. The chain's CDR3 is CASSHSGKVRLGEQFF. Written as DNA, the CDR3 is TGTGCCAGCAGCCATAGCGGGAAAGTTCGGTTGGGTGAGCAGTTCTTC.

CDR3 nucleotide sequence: TGTGCCAGCAGGCCCGACAGTCCGACTAATGAAAAACTGTTTTTT. It codes for CASRPDSPTNEKLFF. V is TRBV2 and J is TRBJ1-4; perhaps TRBD1 as D (5 bases). The CDR3 is made up of 15 amino acids. Trimming left V 6 bases short and J 2 bases short, with 13 bases between. Germline V gene data show CDR1 as SNHLY and CDR2 as FYNNEI.

V is TRBV24-1 and J is TRBJ2-3; 9 bases fit TRBD1. Germline V gives CDR1 KGHDR, CDR2 SFDVKD. J gave up 5 bases and V 2 bases, and 4 bases lay outside the gene matches. The CDR3 sequence is 15 residues long. The CDR3, as DNA: TGTGCCACCAGTGATTCCCCGGGACAGGGAGATACGCAGTATTTT. Encoded protein: CATSDSPGQGDTQYF.

This clone was detected only once. The rearrangement uses TRBV11-2 and TRBJ2-3, with 7 nucleotides matching TRBD2. Germline trimming cut 2 bases from V and 3 bases from J; bases unmatched to any gene: 11. Germline V gene lookup returns CDR1 SGHAT and CDR2 FQNNGV. The CDR3 is 17 amino acids. The CDR3 protein is CASSLKDAGARTDTQYF. CDR3 bases: TGTGCCAGCAGCTTAAAAGACGCGGGAGCTCGTACAGATACGCAGTATTTT.